These 21 T cell receptor beta chains originate from one sample sequenced in a study of early T cells in non-severe SARS-CoV-2 infection (dated by TCRdb to about 2021). Libraries were constructed by 5' RACE. The sequencer was a NextSeq 500. TCRdb passed the public sequencing reads through fastp at Q25 and MiXCR, retaining productive beta sequences. Duplicate CDR3 protein sequences are folded into a single record with the most common DNA and genes. The sample yields fewer than 100,000 distinct CDR3 sequences; about 11% were counted once. The ten largest make up about 4.5% of the sample. The specimen sequenced was whole blood. These TCRs come from an adult who was a healthcare worker with PCR-confirmed SARS-CoV-2 infection or an uninfected control (not recorded which).

This clonotype was counted ten times or more. The chain carries TRBV5-5 and TRBJ1-5; D remains unclear. Germline CDR1 reads SGHKS; CDR2 reads YYEKEE (reference sequence). The CDR3 has 14 residues. The ends were cut back, 5 bases at V and 2 bases at J, with 11 bases in the middle. The CDR3 loop is CASREGFGNQPQHF. The CDR3 region has the DNA TGTGCCAGCAGGGAAGGGTTCGGCAATCAGCCCCAGCATTTT.

V is TRBV6-2 or TRBV6-3 and J is TRBJ1-6; D possibly corresponds to TRBD1 (5 bases). Trimming took 5 bases from V and 14 from J, leaving 13 bases between them. Germline V gives CDR1 MNHEY, CDR2 SVGEGT. The CDR3 is 12 residues long. The CDR3 DNA sequence: TGTGCCAGCAGTCAGGGACGTGGGTCCCTCCACTTT. It encodes CASSQGRGSLHF.

V is TRBV9 and J is TRBJ2-3, with D perhaps matching TRBD1 (5 bases). Germline CDR1 reads SGDLS; CDR2 reads YYNGEE. V was clipped by 0 bases and J by 0 bases, with 8 bases between them. This CDR3 region has 15 residues. CDR3 amino acids: CASSVVGASTDTQYF. CDR3 DNA: TGTGCCAGCAGCGTAGTAGGGGCCAGCACAGATACGCAGTATTTT.

The chain carries TRBV2 and TRBJ1-6, with D hard to call. The germline V gene encodes CDR1 SNHLY and CDR2 FYNNEI. The CDR3 contains 16 residues. V lost 6 bases and J 3 bases, leaving 15 bases between the germline ends. CDR3 bases: TGTGCCAGCAGAGAGGGTCGGTCGGGCTATAATTCACCCCTCCACTTT. This translates into CASREGRSGYNSPLHF.

This clonotype appeared a few times. The V gene is TRBV19, the J gene TRBJ1-4, with D possibly matching TRBD1 (6 bases). The V gene lost 9 bases and the J gene lost 8 bases, with 19 bases spanning the gap. This CDR3 has 14 amino acids. CDR1 is LNHDA, CDR2 SQIVND, per germline (reference sequence). CDR3 amino acids: CASQTGAEWEKLFF. The CDR3 nucleotides read TGTGCCAGCCAGACAGGTGCTGAGTGGGAAAAACTGTTTTTT. The variable domain in full, with the rest retrieved from reference TRBV19 and TRBJ1-4, is DGGITQSPKYLFRKEGQNVTLSCEQNLNHDAMYWYRQDPGQGLRLIYYSQIVNDFQKGDIAEGYSVSREKKESFPLTVTSAQKNPTAFYLCASQTGAEWEKLFFGSGTQLSVL.

Many counts were recorded for this clonotype. The V gene is TRBV12-3 or TRBV12-4, the J gene TRBJ2-4; weak D call: TRBD1 (6 bases). The V and J ends lost 5 bases and 7 bases respectively, with 15 bases between them. CDR3 length: 14 amino acids. The CDR3 sequence: CASSPWQGTNIQYF. The CDR3 coding sequence is TGTGCCAGCAGTCCCTGGCAGGGGACCAACATTCAGTACTTC.

The sample holds many counts of this clonotype. The V call is TRBV20-1, the J call TRBJ2-7; D is perhaps TRBD2 (5 bases). The V gene lost 3 bases and the J gene lost 5 bases, with 8 bases spanning the gap. Germline-derived CDR1 and CDR2 are DFQATT and SNEGSKA (reference sequence). This CDR3 contains 11 residues. CDR3 in amino acids: CSASKRDEQYF. In DNA, the CDR3 is TGCAGTGCTAGCAAGAGGGACGAGCAGTACTTC.

This clonotype was found a few times. The chain has TRBV7-6 and TRBJ2-7; D is unclear. V dropped 3 bases and J dropped 6 bases, with 9 bases sitting between them. CDR1 is SGHVS and CDR2 is FNYEAQ in the germline V gene. This CDR3 region has 12 residues. This chain's CDR3 is CASSLGGGEQYF. The CDR3 region has the DNA TGTGCCAGCAGCTTGGGCGGCGGCGAGCAGTACTTC.

This clonotype was seen at least ten times. Written as DNA, the CDR3 is TGTGCCAGCAGCTCTGGACAGGGGGCGATCACTGAAGCTTTCTTT. This gives the protein CASSSGQGAITEAFF. This chain joins TRBV5-8 and TRBJ1-1; 11 positions match TRBD1. The trim removed 3 bases at V and 4 bases at J, leaving 5 bases unmatched. This CDR3 contains 15 residues. Germline V lookup: CDR1 SGHTS, CDR2 YDEGEE. Drawing the rest from reference TRBV5-8 and TRBJ1-1, the complete variable domain is EAGVTQSPTHLIKTRGQQATLRCSPISGHTSVYWYQQALGLGLQFLLWYDEGEERNRGNFPPRFSGRQFPNYSSELNVNALELEDSALYLCASSSGQGAITEAFFGQGTRLTVV.

This clonotype has ten or more counts. The gene calls are TRBV5-6 and TRBJ1-2; the match to TRBD1 covers 11 bases. The CDR3 is 16 amino acids. Germline CDR1 and CDR2: SGHDT and YYEEEE. The J segment lost 7 bases and the V segment lost 0 bases, leaving 8 bases of the junction unmatched. The DNA of the CDR3 is TGTGCCAGCAGCTTGGAGGGGACAGGGGGATTGGTTGGCTACACCTTC. It codes for CASSLEGTGGLVGYTF.

This clonotype occurred many times. The chain is built from TRBV30 and TRBJ2-6; TRBD1 might be the D (6 bases). Trimming cost V 6 bases and J 1 base, with 7 bases left between them. Germline CDR1 GTSNPN, CDR2 SVGIG (reference sequence). This CDR3 spans 13 amino acids. CDR3 DNA sequence: TGTGCCTGTGGACAGTCTGGGGCCAACGTCCTGACTTTC. Its translation is CACGQSGANVLTF. The full variable domain, its missing parts supplied by reference TRBV30 and TRBJ2-6, is SQTIHQWPATLVQPVGSPLSLECTVEGTSNPNLYWYRQAAGRGLQLLFYSVGIGQISSEVPQNLSASRPQDRQFILSSKKLLLSDSGFYLCACGQSGANVLTFGAGSRLTVL.

This clonotype was seen more than once but under ten times. The V and J genes are TRBV25-1 and TRBJ2-2; D uncertain. V shed 1 base and J shed 6 bases, with 6 bases lying between them. The CDR3 consists of 13 residues. Per germline, CDR1 MGHDK and CDR2 SYGVNS. CDR3 DNA sequence: TGTGCCAGCAGTGAATTCGGACCCGGGGAGCTGTTTTTT. This codes for CASSEFGPGELFF. Full variable domain (outside the CDR3, taken from reference TRBV25-1 and TRBJ2-2): EADIYQTPRYLVIGTGKKITLECSQTMGHDKMYWYQQDPGMELHLIHYSYGVNSTEKGDLSSESTVSRIRTEHFPLTLESARPSHTSQYLCASSEFGPGELFFGEGSRLTVL.

This chain uses TRBV2 with TRBJ2-3, with 12 bases matching TRBD2. Germline CDR1 is SNHLY and CDR2 is FYNNEI. Losses at the gene ends were 5 bases for V and 2 bases for J; bases not matched to a gene: 2. This CDR3 spans 15 amino acids. Here the CDR3 reads CASSLAGGTTDTQYF. The CDR3 nucleotides read TGTGCCAGCAGTCTAGCGGGGGGGACCACAGATACGCAGTATTTT.

The chain links TRBV10-3 to TRBJ2-5, with TRBD2 as a possible D gene (6 bases). This CDR3 has 12 residues. With 8 bases removed from V and 4 bases from J, the gap between germline ends came to 11 bases. Germline V gene sequence: CDR1 ENHRY, CDR2 SYGVKD. CDR3 loop: CAIGGETETQYF. The CDR3 DNA is TGTGCCATCGGAGGGGAAACAGAGACCCAGTACTTC.

This clonotype was observed a few times. V and J are TRBV18 and TRBJ2-7; tentatively, D is TRBD2 (5 bases). V was pared by 3 bases and J by 1 base, with 16 bases between. The length of the CDR3 is 16 residues. Germline values: CDR1 KGHSH, CDR2 LQKENI. CDR3 coding DNA: TGTGCCAGCTCACCTCTTTCTGTGCGGGTGTCCTACGAGCAGTACTTC. Protein product: CASSPLSVRVSYEQYF.

The chain employs TRBV5-1 and TRBJ2-4; 11 bases fit TRBD2. Trimming took 5 bases from V and 5 from J; bases not matched to a gene: 9. The CDR3 is made up of 16 amino acids. CDR1 and CDR2 from the germline V gene are SGHRS and YFSETQ. The CDR3 bases are TGCGCCAGCAGGTCGTTAGCGGGGGGGCCCGAAAACATTCAGTACTTC. It is translated as CASRSLAGGPENIQYF.

Many counts were recorded for this clonotype. This chain uses TRBV21-1 with TRBJ1-2. TRBV21-1 is tagged as a pseudogene. This CDR3 is 13 amino acids long. CDR3 region: CASSRLANYGYTF. DNA of the CDR3: TGTGCCAGCAGCAGACTTGCTAACTATGGCTACACCTTC.

This clonotype has a handful of counts. The chain has TRBV11-1 and TRBJ2-1; no reliable D call. The CDR3 is made up of 13 amino acids. Deletions cut 1 base from V and 8 bases from J, with 9 bases between. Germline V lookup: CDR1 SGHAT, CDR2 FQDESV (reference sequence). Here the CDR3 reads CASSLVGDYEQFF. CDR3 nucleotide sequence: TGTGCCAGCAGCTTAGTTGGCGATTATGAGCAGTTCTTC.

This sequence joins TRBV6-5 and TRBJ1-1; D unclear. Looked up from germline, CDR1 is MNHEY and CDR2 is SVGAGI. This CDR3 is 15 amino acids long. The V and J ends lost 8 bases and 1 base respectively, with 17 bases between them. CDR3 sequence reads: CASSGKALWNTEAFF. The CDR3 DNA follows: TGTGCCAGCTCGGGAAAGGCCCTTTGGAACACTGAAGCTTTCTTT.

This clonotype showed up just a few times. The chain carries TRBV7-2 and TRBJ2-1, with 13 bases matching TRBD2. The CDR3 sequence is 15 residues long. Germline CDR1 and CDR2: SGHTA and FQGNSA. V lost 4 bases, J lost 4 bases, and 1 base stayed unmatched. The DNA for the CDR3 is TGTGCCAGCAGCTGGGGACTAGCGGGATACAATGAGCAGTTCTTC. Its translation is CASSWGLAGYNEQFF.

J is TRBJ2-1 and V is TRBV6-1; possibly TRBD2 for D (6 bases). This CDR3 spans 16 amino acids. Germline assignment: CDR1 MNHNS and CDR2 SASEGT. Trimming removed 2 bases at V and 2 bases at J, with 13 bases between. CDR3 amino acids: CASSERRVGTYNEQFF. The CDR3 DNA reads as TGTGCCAGCAGTGAAAGGAGGGTCGGGACCTACAATGAGCAGTTCTTC.